The 18 T cell receptor beta chains in this list originate from one sample, sequenced in a study of Graves' ophthalmopathy and Graves' hyperthyroidism. Using RNA transcripts, the TCR beta CDR3 regions were amplified. HTBI primers were employed in first-round RT-PCR, then a second-round multiplex PCR followed. TCRdb recomputed calls from the multiplex PCR reads with MiXCR, one row per CDR3 protein. This table has some 520,000 distinct CDR3 sequences, 13% to 15% appearing once. Sequenced: blood. These receptors were obtained from a woman aged 25 to 39 with Graves' ophthalmopathy.

This clonotype was counted many times. This sequence joins TRBV6-1 and TRBJ2-7, with D tentatively TRBD1 or TRBD2 (6 bases each). Germline V CDR1 and CDR2: MNHNS, SASEGT. Trimming took 6 bases from V and 2 from J, leaving 17 bases between them. The CDR3 sequence is 15 residues long. CDR3 in DNA: TGTGCCAGCAGGGGGGGCGCAGGGACCCCCTACGAGCAGTACTTC. It codes for CASRGGAGTPYEQYF.

This clonotype appeared many times. The V gene is TRBV12-3 or TRBV12-4, the J gene TRBJ2-2; D gene unclear. The CDR3 contains 14 residues. Trimming stripped 1 base from V and 6 bases from J, with 9 bases between. This chain's CDR3 is CASSLVRAAGELFF. The CDR3 nucleotides are TGTGCCAGCAGTTTAGTTAGGGCCGCCGGGGAGCTGTTTTTT.

At least ten counts were recorded for this clonotype. The chain couples TRBV7-8 to TRBJ2-7; 11 bases map to TRBD2. This CDR3 comprises 14 residues. Germline V gives CDR1 SGHVS, CDR2 FQNEAQ. V was clipped by 3 bases and J by 7 bases; unmatched bases: 5. The CDR3 DNA sequence: TGTGCCAGCAGCTTGACTAGCGGGGCGGGGGAGCAGTACTTC. As protein: CASSLTSGAGEQYF.

Ten or more counts support this clonotype. The J gene is TRBJ2-7, the V gene TRBV6-7; 9 bases map to TRBD1. TRBV6-7 is assigned to the ORF class and has an uncertain function. CDR3 size: 14 residues. J was trimmed by 5 bases and V by 2 bases; bases with no gene match: 4. CDR3 coding DNA: TGTGCCAGCAGTTACCCGGACAGGGGCAACGAGCAGTACTTC. This gives the protein CASSYPDRGNEQYF.

The table lists this clonotype with a few counts. The V and J genes are TRBV6-5 and TRBJ2-2; TRBD2 matches at 13 bases. The junction had 13 bases not matched to a gene; V was cut back by 3 bases and J by 6 bases. This CDR3 contains 19 residues. Germline-derived CDR1 and CDR2 are MNHEY and SVGAGI. The CDR3 reads CASSYWARTSGRMAGELFF. The CDR3 DNA reads TGTGCCAGCAGTTATTGGGCCAGGACTAGCGGGAGAATGGCCGGGGAGCTGTTTTTT.

This clonotype turned up a few times. A read error is possible here, since a much larger clone lies one base away. The genes are TRBV10-1 and TRBJ2-2; D is uncertain. The CDR3 extends over 13 amino acids. The V gene's germline CDR1 is WNHNN and CDR2 SYGVQD (reference sequence). The CDR3 coding sequence is TGCGCCAGCTGTGAGTCCCCGACCGGGGAGCTGTTTTTT. Its translation is CASCESPTGELFF.

This clonotype was counted a few times. J is TRBJ1-5 and V is TRBV7-8; 7 bases are a match to TRBD1. The CDR3 loop spans 16 amino acids. Losses at the gene ends were 5 bases for V and 7 bases for J; bases not matched to a gene: 14. CDR1 SGHVS and CDR2 FQNEAQ come from the germline V gene. The CDR3 protein is CASSLSTGTVGQPQHF. The CDR3, as DNA: TGTGCCAGCAGCCTCTCAACAGGGACAGTTGGCCAGCCCCAGCATTTT.

This clonotype has at least ten counts. V and J are TRBV6-1 and TRBJ1-2; D is possibly TRBD1 (6 bases). The germline V gene has CDR1 MNHNS and CDR2 SASEGT. V shed 4 bases and J shed 3 bases, with 12 bases lying between them. The CDR3 extends over 14 amino acids. The CDR3 coding sequence is TGTGCCAGCAGTGGGCGGGGGGCAGACTATGGCTACACCTTC. Protein sequence: CASSGRGADYGYTF.

The sample holds many counts of this clonotype. The J gene is TRBJ2-2, the V gene TRBV27, with a weak D call TRBD1 (5 bases). V dropped 6 bases and J dropped 2 bases, with 16 bases sitting between them. This CDR3 is built from 16 residues. From germline, CDR1 is MNHEY and CDR2 SMNVEV (reference sequence). CDR3 protein: CASRSTQGSNTGELFF. The CDR3 coding sequence is TGTGCCAGCAGGTCAACTCAGGGCTCTAACACCGGGGAGCTGTTTTTT.

This clonotype was detected many times. The rearrangement uses TRBV9 and TRBJ1-2; D remains unclear. The CDR3 runs to 15 residues. Germline values: CDR1 SGDLS, CDR2 YYNGEE. V was cut by 3 bases and J by 7 bases, with 19 bases left in between. The CDR3 DNA follows: TGTGCCAGCAGCGGTAAATTTGGTCTCGTGGGTGGCTACACCTTC. This gives the protein CASSGKFGLVGGYTF.

This clonotype occurred many times. V gene TRBV2 combines with J gene TRBJ1-2; D gene uncertain. This CDR3 region has 11 residues. Germline values: CDR1 SNHLY, CDR2 FYNNEI. Trimming shortened V by 5 bases and J by 4 bases, and 5 bases separated the two germline ends. CDR3 sequence: CASSNSYGYTF. The CDR3 region has the DNA TGTGCCAGCAGTAACTCCTATGGCTACACCTTC.

This clonotype was detected ten times or more. The chain combines TRBV6-1 with TRBJ2-3; no clear D. The CDR3 length is 13 residues. Per germline, CDR1 MNHNS and CDR2 SASEGT. Trimming shortened V by 1 base and J by 1 base, and 3 bases separated the two germline ends. The CDR3 DNA reads TGTGCCAGCAGTGAAGGGGGCACAGATACGCAGTATTTT. Translating it yields CASSEGGTDTQYF.

This clonotype was seen repeatedly, ten times or more. The chain links TRBV7-9 to TRBJ2-7, with a weak D call TRBD1 (5 bases). Trimming left V 5 bases short and J 6 bases short, with 8 bases between. Germline V gives CDR1 SEHNR, CDR2 FQNEAQ (reference sequence). This CDR3 spans 11 amino acids. CDR3 coding DNA: TGTGCCAGCAGCGCTCAGGGCGAGCAGTACTTC. It translates to CASSAQGEQYF.

This clonotype appeared many times. V gene TRBV12-3 or TRBV12-4 combines with J gene TRBJ2-6; 12 bases are shared with TRBD1. J was trimmed by 1 base and V by 9 bases; bases with no gene match: 10. The CDR3 is 18 amino acids. In DNA, the CDR3 is TGTGCCAGTGACGGCCGGGACAGGGGGCTGTCTGGGGCCAACGTCCTGACTTTC. This sequence encodes CASDGRDRGLSGANVLTF.

This clonotype was counted many times. The chain links TRBV7-3 to TRBJ1-1; no clear D. This CDR3 spans 14 amino acids. The germline V gene encodes CDR1 SGHTA and CDR2 FQGTGA. V gave up 6 bases and J gave up 1 base, with 12 bases separating them. The CDR3 region has the DNA TGTGCCAGCAGTTACGGACCAACGAACACTGAAGCTTTCTTT. Translated, it gives CASSYGPTNTEAFF. Based on the CDR3 plus reference TRBV7-3 and TRBJ1-1, the full variable domain is GAGVSQTPSNKVTEKGKYVELRCDPISGHTALYWYRQSLGQGPEFLIYFQGTGAADDSGLPNDRFFAVRPEGSVSTLKIQRTERGDSAVYLCASSYGPTNTEAFFGQGTRLTVV.

This clonotype was counted between two and nine times. The chain joins TRBV13 to TRBJ1-2, with a possible D match to TRBD1 (5 bases). The CDR3 has 15 amino acids. Germline CDR1 is PRHDT and CDR2 is FYEKMQ (reference sequence). Trimming removed 6 bases from V and 1 base from J, with 15 bases in between. CDR3 sequence: CASSPNVGGNYGYTF. The CDR3, as DNA: TGTGCCAGCAGTCCCAATGTGGGGGGTAACTATGGCTACACCTTC.

This clonotype was seen many times. The chain couples TRBV5-1 to TRBJ2-5, with a weak D call TRBD2 (6 bases). Germline V gene sequence: CDR1 SGHRS, CDR2 YFSETQ. The CDR3 is 15 residues long. The ends were cut back, 4 bases at V and 4 bases at J, with 17 bases in the middle. CDR3 bases: TGCGCCAGCAGCCCCGGTGGAGGGTTTCGAGAGACCCAGTACTTC. Amino acid sequence: CASSPGGGFRETQYF.

This clonotype was observed at least ten times. The chain recombines TRBV10-2 with TRBJ2-5; a possible D gene is TRBD2 (6 bases). Germline V gene data show CDR1 as WSHSY and CDR2 as SAAADI. The CDR3 extends over 17 amino acids. V lost 3 bases and J 3 bases, leaving 20 bases between the germline ends. The CDR3, as DNA: TGCGCCAGCAGTGATAGACTCAGCTCCCGGGAGAAAGAGACCCAGTACTTC. It codes for CASSDRLSSREKETQYF.